A selection of T cell receptor beta chains follows, all from one sample in a study of OX40 agonist ivuxolimab in advanced cancers. Data came from immunoSEQ multiplex PCR; TCRdb stores just in-frame clones and leaves some out. The sample records approximately 82,000 clones, almost 85% being singletons. The sequences come from CD4+ or CD8+ T cells sorted from blood, collected in a trial of the OX40 agonist ivuxolimab. The receptors were gathered from an adult with an advanced solid tumor such as melanoma, head and neck, liver or kidney cancer. Each CDR3 is given without its conserved first and last residue. Fields, in order: CDR3 protein, CDR3 length, clone size, V gene, J gene. Clone size is stated in some rows and not others, as once, few, many or a class when expanded.

CDR3: ASSLDPGQANQPQH; length: 14; size: .; V: TRBV4-1; J: TRBJ1-5
CDR3: ASSFMTGGEQPQH; length: 13; size: .; V: TRBV5-6; J: TRBJ1-5
CDR3: ASSLDRGQGAIGNQPQH; length: 17; size: many; V: TRBV7-6; J: TRBJ1-5
CDR3: ASRDRYSPLH; length: 10; size: few; V: TRBV6-5; J: TRBJ1-6
CDR3: ATSRQRGGYEQY; length: 12; size: .; V: TRBV15; J: TRBJ2-7
CDR3: ASSADRGNQPQH; length: 12; size: once; V: TRBV28; J: TRBJ1-5
CDR3: AISEGASGGSEQY; length: 13; size: .; V: TRBV10-3; J: TRBJ2-7
CDR3: AWSPGLHAEAF; length: 11; size: .; V: TRBV30; J: TRBJ1-1
CDR3: ASSLDGGASAF; length: 11; size: few; V: TRBV5-1; J: TRBJ1-1
CDR3: ASGLVDSIEPQH; length: 12; size: .; V: TRBV12-5; J: TRBJ1-5
CDR3: ASSRPGQGRGYT; length: 12; size: .; V: TRBV4-1; J: TRBJ1-2
CDR3: ASSSTGTGNQPQH; length: 13; size: .; V: TRBV7-2; J: TRBJ1-5
CDR3: ASSPPLGLGTEAF; length: 13; size: few; V: TRBV19; J: TRBJ1-1
CDR3: ASVGDRSYGYT; length: 11; size: .; V: TRBV18; J: TRBJ1-2
CDR3: ASSPDSYNQPQH; length: 12; size: .; V: TRBV10-2; J: TRBJ1-5
CDR3: ASRETGFNQPQH; length: 12; size: .; V: TRBV19; J: TRBJ1-5
CDR3: ASSELNPGQGTHYGYT; length: 16; size: .; V: TRBV25-1; J: TRBJ1-2
CDR3: ASSLVGRTAAKNIQY; length: 15; size: .; V: TRBV7-2; J: TRBJ2-4
CDR3: ASSLGLPNTDTQY; length: 13; size: .; V: TRBV11-3; J: TRBJ2-3
CDR3: ASSNIRADLSYEQY; length: 14; size: .; V: TRBV2; J: TRBJ2-7
CDR3: ASSQSTGGSGANVLT; length: 15; size: .; V: TRBV4-1; J: TRBJ2-6
CDR3: ASSPGQGAHQPQH; length: 13; size: many; V: TRBV19; J: TRBJ1-5
CDR3: ASSSAPGQNTEAF; length: 13; size: few; V: TRBV5-1; J: TRBJ1-1
CDR3: AWSTGQGRYYNSPLH; length: 15; size: .; V: TRBV30; J: TRBJ1-6
CDR3: ASSQSGYTGELF; length: 12; size: once; V: TRBV2; J: TRBJ2-2
CDR3: ATCLAGGSGANVLT; length: 14; size: .; V: TRBV28; J: TRBJ2-6
CDR3: ASSPGQGGNEKLF; length: 13; size: .; V: TRBV7-7; J: TRBJ1-4
CDR3: ASSTDRGETQY; length: 11; size: .; V: TRBV19; J: TRBJ2-5
CDR3: ASSLSGDTEAF; length: 11; size: .; V: TRBV5-1; J: TRBJ1-1
CDR3: ASSLRDINTEAF; length: 12; size: .; V: TRBV5-6; J: TRBJ1-1
CDR3: ASRPQGGNQPQH; length: 12; size: .; V: TRBV6-6; J: TRBJ1-5
CDR3: ASSRTGSNQPQH; length: 12; size: .; V: TRBV14; J: TRBJ1-5
CDR3: ASSALQGAYNEQF; length: 13; size: .; V: TRBV9; J: TRBJ2-1
CDR3: ASSKDNGQGRNEQF; length: 14; size: .; V: TRBV21-1; J: TRBJ2-1
CDR3: ASFRGGAANEKLF; length: 13; size: once; V: TRBV19; J: TRBJ1-4
CDR3: ASSLTGVNTEAF; length: 12; size: .; V: TRBV7-9; J: TRBJ1-1
CDR3: ASRFSPGYNSPLH; length: 13; size: .; V: TRBV5-4; J: TRBJ1-6
CDR3: ASSLEGGQGHYGYT; length: 14; size: .; V: TRBV5-1; J: TRBJ1-2